This is a list of T cell receptor beta chains from one sample in a study of cytomegalovirus exposure and HLA in healthy donors. The table came from immunoSEQ multiplex PCR; TCRdb's copy has only in-frame clones and leaves some out. The repertoire holds 150,000 to 200,000 clones, with about 90% as singletons. Sequencing input: PBMCs. These receptors all stem from a woman aged 18-35 years in good health and CMV-seropositive. The conserved cysteine and the conserved F or W are not part of the CDR3 here.

V gene,J gene,CDR3 protein
TRBV18,TRBJ1-4,ASSPQGRSRAGEKLF
TRBV2,TRBJ2-5,ASRKQGAQGETQY
TRBV6-5,TRBJ2-1,ASSGLAGGLNEQF
TRBV9,TRBJ1-5,ASSVTGDQPQH
TRBV14,TRBJ1-3,ASSLLSGGDTIY
TRBV2,TRBJ1-2,ASTPGSPSGYT
TRBV11-1,TRBJ2-5,ASSFQGWETQY
TRBV10-1,TRBJ2-2,ASLLSGQGTGELF
TRBV6-5,TRBJ1-2,ASSSDRGSYGYT
TRBV4-1,TRBJ1-6,ASSQEGTGGRGVNSPLH
TRBV27,TRBJ1-1,ASRPQGARTEAF
TRBV30,TRBJ2-3,AWTTPLAGTTDTQY
TRBV2,TRBJ2-7,ASSEGGGRTYEQY